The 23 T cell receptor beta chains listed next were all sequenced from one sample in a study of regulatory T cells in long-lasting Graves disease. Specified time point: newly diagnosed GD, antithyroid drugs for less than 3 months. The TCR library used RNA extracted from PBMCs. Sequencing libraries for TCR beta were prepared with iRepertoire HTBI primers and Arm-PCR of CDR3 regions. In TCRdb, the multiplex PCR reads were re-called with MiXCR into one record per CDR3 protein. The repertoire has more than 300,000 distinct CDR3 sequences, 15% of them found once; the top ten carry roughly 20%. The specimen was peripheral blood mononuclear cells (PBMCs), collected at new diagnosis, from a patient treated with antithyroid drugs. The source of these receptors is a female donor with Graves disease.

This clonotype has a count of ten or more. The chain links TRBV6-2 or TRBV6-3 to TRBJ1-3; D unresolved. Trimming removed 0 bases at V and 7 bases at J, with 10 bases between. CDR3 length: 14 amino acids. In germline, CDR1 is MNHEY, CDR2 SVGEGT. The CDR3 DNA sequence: TGTGCCAGCAGTTACTCGAGGCAGAGTAACACCATATATTTT. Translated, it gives CASSYSRQSNTIYF.

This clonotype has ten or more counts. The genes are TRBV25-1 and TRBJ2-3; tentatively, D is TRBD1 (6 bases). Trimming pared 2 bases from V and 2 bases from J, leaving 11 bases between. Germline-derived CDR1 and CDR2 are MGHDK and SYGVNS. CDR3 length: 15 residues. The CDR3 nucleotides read TGTGCCAGCAGTGAACGCGACAGGTACACAGATACGCAGTATTTT. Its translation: CASSERDRYTDTQYF.

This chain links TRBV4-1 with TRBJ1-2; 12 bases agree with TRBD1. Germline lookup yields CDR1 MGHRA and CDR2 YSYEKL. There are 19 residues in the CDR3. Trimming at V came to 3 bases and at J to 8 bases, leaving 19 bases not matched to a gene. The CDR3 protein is CASSQSGWDRGRPSDGYTF. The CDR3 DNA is TGCGCCAGCAGCCAGTCGGGATGGGACAGGGGGCGGCCCTCGGACGGCTACACCTTC.

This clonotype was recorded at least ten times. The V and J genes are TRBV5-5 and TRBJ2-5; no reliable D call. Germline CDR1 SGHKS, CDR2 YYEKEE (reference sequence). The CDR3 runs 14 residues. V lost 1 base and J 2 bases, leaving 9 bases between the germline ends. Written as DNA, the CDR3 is TGTGCCAGCAGCTTGTTGTCTACTCAAGAGACCCAGTACTTC. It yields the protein CASSLLSTQETQYF. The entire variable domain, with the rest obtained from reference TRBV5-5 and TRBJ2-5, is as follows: DAGVTQSPTHLIKTRGQQVTLRCSPISGHKSVSWYQQVLGQGPQFIFQYYEKEERGRGNFPDRFSARQFPNYSSELNVNALLLGDSALYLCASSLLSTQETQYFGPGTRLLVL.

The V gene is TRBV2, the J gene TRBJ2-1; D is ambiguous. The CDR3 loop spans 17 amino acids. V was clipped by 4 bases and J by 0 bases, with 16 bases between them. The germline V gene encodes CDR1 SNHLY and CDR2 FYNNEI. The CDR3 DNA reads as TGTGCCAGCAGTGGGCGGCTTTCCCTGAGCTCCTACAATGAGCAGTTCTTC. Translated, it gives CASSGRLSLSSYNEQFF.

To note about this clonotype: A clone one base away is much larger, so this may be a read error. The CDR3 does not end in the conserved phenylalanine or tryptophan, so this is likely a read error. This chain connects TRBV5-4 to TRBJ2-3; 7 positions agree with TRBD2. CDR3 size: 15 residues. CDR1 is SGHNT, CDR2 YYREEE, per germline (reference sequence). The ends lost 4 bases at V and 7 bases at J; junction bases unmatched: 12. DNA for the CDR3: TGTGCCAGCAGCCAAGAGCGGGACCCGTCCTATACGCAGTATTTA. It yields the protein CASSQERDPSYTQYL.

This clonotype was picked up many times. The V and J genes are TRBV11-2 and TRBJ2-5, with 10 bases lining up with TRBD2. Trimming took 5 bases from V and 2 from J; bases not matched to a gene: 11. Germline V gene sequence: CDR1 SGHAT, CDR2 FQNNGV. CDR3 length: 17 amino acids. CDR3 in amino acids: CASSDQLQRGGQETQYF. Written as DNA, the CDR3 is TGTGCCAGCAGCGATCAGCTCCAGCGGGGGGGTCAAGAGACCCAGTACTTC.

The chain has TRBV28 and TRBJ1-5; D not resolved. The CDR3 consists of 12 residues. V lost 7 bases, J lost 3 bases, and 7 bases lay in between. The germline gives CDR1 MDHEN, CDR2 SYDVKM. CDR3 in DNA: TGTGCCAGCAAGGGCCTCAATCAGCCCCAGCATTTT. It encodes CASKGLNQPQHF.

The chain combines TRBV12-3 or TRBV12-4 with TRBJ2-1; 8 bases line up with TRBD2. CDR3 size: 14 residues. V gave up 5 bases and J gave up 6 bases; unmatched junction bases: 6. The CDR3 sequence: CASSTSGGGNEQFF. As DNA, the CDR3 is TGTGCCAGCAGTACCTCGGGGGGGGGCAATGAGCAGTTCTTC.

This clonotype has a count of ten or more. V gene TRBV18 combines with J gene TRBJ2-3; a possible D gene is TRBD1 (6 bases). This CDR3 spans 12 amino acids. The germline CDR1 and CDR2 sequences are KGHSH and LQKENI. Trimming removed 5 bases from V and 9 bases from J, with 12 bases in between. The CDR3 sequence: CASSRNRETQYF. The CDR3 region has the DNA TGTGCCAGCTCAAGGAACAGGGAGACGCAGTATTTT.

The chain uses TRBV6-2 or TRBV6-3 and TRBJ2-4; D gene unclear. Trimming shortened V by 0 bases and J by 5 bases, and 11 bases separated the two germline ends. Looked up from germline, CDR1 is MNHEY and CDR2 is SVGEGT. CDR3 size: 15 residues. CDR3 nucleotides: TGTGCCAGCAGTTACTCGATAGCCGGTCAAAACATTCAGTACTTC. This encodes CASSYSIAGQNIQYF.

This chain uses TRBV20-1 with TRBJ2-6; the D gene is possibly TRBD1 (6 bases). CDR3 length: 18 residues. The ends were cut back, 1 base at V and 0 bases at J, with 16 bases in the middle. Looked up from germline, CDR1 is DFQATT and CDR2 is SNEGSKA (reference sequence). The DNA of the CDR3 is TGCAGTGCTAGAGCCTGGGGGCAGTCACCCTCTGGGGCCAACGTCCTGACTTTC. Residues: CSARAWGQSPSGANVLTF.

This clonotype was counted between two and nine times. The CDR3 region has the DNA TGCGCCAGCAGCCAAGTTCGGGGGGCCAACGAGCAGTACTTC. Translation: CASSQVRGANEQYF. The genes are TRBV4-3 and TRBJ2-7; D may be TRBD2 (7 bases). V was shortened by 1 base and J by 5 bases, with 12 bases between the two germline ends. The germline gives CDR1 LGHNA, CDR2 YSLEER. The CDR3 has 14 residues.

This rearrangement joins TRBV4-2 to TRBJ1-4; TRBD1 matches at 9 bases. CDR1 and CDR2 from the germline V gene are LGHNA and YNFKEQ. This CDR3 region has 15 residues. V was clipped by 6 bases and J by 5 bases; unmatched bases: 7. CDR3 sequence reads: CASSRRTGANEKLFF. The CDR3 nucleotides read TGTGCCAGCAGTCGTAGGACAGGGGCGAATGAAAAACTGTTTTTT.

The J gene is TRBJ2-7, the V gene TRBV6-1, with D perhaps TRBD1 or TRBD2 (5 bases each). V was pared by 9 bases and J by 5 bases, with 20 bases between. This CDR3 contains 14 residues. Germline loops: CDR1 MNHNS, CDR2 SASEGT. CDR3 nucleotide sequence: TGTGCCAGTAGTACCTCCGGGACGACCCACGAGCAGTACTTC. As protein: CASSTSGTTHEQYF.

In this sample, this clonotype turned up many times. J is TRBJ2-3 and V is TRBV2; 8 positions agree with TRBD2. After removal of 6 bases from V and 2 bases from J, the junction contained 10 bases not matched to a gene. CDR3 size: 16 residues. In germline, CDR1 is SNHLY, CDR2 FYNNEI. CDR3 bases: TGTGCCAGCAGGCCCAATCCGGGGGGGATCACAGATACGCAGTATTTT. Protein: CASRPNPGGITDTQYF. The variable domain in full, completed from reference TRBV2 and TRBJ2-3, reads EPEVTQTPSHQVTQMGQEVILRCVPISNHLYFYWYRQILGQKVEFLVSFYNNEISEKSEIFDDQFSVERPDGSNFTLKIRSTKLEDSAMYFCASRPNPGGITDTQYFGPGTRLTVL.

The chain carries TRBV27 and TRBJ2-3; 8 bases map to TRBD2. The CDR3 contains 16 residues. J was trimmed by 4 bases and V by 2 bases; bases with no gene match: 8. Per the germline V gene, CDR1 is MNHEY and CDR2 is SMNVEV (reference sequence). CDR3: CASSLHSGKLPDTQYF. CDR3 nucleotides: TGTGCCAGCAGTTTACATAGCGGGAAGTTGCCAGATACGCAGTATTTT.

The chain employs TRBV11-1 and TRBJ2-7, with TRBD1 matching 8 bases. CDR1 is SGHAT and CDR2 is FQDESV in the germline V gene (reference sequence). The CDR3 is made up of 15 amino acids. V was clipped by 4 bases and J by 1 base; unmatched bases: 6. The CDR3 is CASSYSDRESYEQYF. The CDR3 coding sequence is TGTGCCAGCAGCTACTCGGACAGGGAGTCCTACGAGCAGTACTTC.

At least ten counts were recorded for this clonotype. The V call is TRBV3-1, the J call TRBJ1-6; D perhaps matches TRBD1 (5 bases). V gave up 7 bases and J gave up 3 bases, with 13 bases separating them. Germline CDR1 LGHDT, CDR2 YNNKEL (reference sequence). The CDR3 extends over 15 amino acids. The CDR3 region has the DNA TGTGCCAGCACCCAGGGACGGAGCTATAATTCACCCCTCCACTTT. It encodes CASTQGRSYNSPLHF.

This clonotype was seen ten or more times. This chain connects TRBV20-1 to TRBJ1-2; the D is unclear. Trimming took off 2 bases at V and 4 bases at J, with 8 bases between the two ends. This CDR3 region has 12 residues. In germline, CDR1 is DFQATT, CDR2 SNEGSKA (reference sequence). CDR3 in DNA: TGCAGTGCTAGAACGGGAGGCTATGGCTACACCTTC. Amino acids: CSARTGGYGYTF.

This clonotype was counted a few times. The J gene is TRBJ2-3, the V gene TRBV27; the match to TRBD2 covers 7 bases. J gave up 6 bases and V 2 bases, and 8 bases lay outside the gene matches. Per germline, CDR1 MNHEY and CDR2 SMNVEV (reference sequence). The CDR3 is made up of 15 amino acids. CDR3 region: CASSLSGDSPDTQYF. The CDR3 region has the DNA TGTGCCAGCAGTTTAAGCGGGGACTCCCCTGATACGCAGTATTTT.

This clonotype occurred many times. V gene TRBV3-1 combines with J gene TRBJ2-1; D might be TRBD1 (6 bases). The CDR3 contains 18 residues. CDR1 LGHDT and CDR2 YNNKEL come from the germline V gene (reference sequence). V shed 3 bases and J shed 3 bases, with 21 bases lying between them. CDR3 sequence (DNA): TGTGCCAGCAGCCAGCGTTTGAGGGTACAGGGTGGCTACAATGAGCAGTTCTTC. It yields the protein CASSQRLRVQGGYNEQFF.

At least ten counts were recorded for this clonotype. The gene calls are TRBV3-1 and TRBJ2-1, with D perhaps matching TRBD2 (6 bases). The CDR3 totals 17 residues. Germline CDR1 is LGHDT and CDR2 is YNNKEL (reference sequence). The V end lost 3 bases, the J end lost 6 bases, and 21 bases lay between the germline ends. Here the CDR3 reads CASSHPAGRRALNEQFF. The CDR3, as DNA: TGTGCCAGCAGCCACCCCGCGGGACGGCGGGCCCTCAATGAGCAGTTCTTC.